This T cell receptor beta chain came from a study of T cells after yellow fever vaccination. Study summary: SMART-Seq v4 Ultra Low Input prepared libraries from low-cell fractions.

The study's findings and limits: The secondary T-cell response peaked on day 5, not day 15, but was weaker. Abundant clonotypes from the bulk population could get into FACS-sorted repertoires as contaminants.

This clonotype has ten or more counts. The antigen is unknown. Template-switching 5'RACE yielded the TCR cDNA; a universal primer site and UMIs were added in the process. Using its own MiXCR run on the 5' RACE reads, TCRdb lists one record per CDR3 protein. Here the sample spans a few hundred thousand distinct CDR3 sequences, roughly 3.5% being singletons. Trimming removed 2 bases at V and 7 bases at J, with 9 bases between. The germline CDR1 and CDR2 sequences are SGHDN and FVKESK. The CDR3 is 12 amino acids. The V gene is TRBV14, the J gene TRBJ2-7; no firm D call. Sequencing was performed on PBMCs, taken on the day of the yellow fever booster vaccination. This TCR was recovered from a young man who received the YFV17D yellow fever vaccine. The CDR3 is CASSQTYLEQYF. Here the CDR3 DNA reads TGTGCCAGCAGCCAAACCTACTTGGAGCAGTACTTC.